One T cell receptor beta chain is described in this entry. Many counts were recorded for this clonotype. The antigen it recognizes is unknown. Within one base of it there is no much larger clone, and no base qualities were kept. The CDR3 numbers 14 residues from cysteine through phenylalanine. Only the CDR3 DNA is retained, 42 bases long and in frame from the first base. Sequences GTSNPN (CDR1) and SVGIG (CDR2) are obtained from the germline V gene (reference sequence). V and J lose 1 base and 5 bases, and a span of 15 bases separates them. The sample belongs to a study of Graves' ophthalmopathy and Graves' hyperthyroidism (dated by TCRdb to the late 2010s). At the level of the whole study: Peripheral blood was collected at initial diagnosis, before any treatment. The study used TCR beta repertoire signatures to distinguish Graves' ophthalmopathy from Graves' hyperthyroidism and to predict progression to ophthalmopathy. In total, around 130 blood samples were TCR-sequenced: fewer than 50 ophthalmopathy, 75 hyperthyroidism and approximately 17 hyperthyroidism-to-ophthalmopathy patients. To explore V-J signatures that separate ophthalmopathy from hyperthyroidism, a discovery set of about a hundred patients was enrolled, consisting of 43 with ophthalmopathy and around 57 with stable hyperthyroidism. An independent validation cohort was composed of about 20 hyperthyroidism patients and around 16 patients who later progressed from hyperthyroidism to ophthalmopathy. T-cell repertoires of thyroid tissue and blood were compared in over five hyperthyroidism patients. Following sample collection, hyperthyroidism patients were given methimazole at a starting dose of 30 mg daily, and ophthalmopathy patients were given high-dose intravenous methylprednisolone.

Summary of the overall study and its limitations: In cross-validation, the 13-signature model distinguished ophthalmopathy from stable hyperthyroidism with 85% to 90% sensitivity and 81.08% specificity, and in the test set the corresponding values were around 80% and 75%. No statistical method was used to set the sample size in advance, and the investigators knew which group each participant was assigned to. Most expanded thyroid clonotypes with frequency above 0.001 were also detected in blood, suggesting blood repertoires may reflect the thyroid immune response. In validation, the model predicted ophthalmopathy progression with more than 70% sensitivity and 72.22% specificity; 12 predicted patients were CT-confirmed with GO in a median of about 7.1 months.

For repertoire sequencing, TCR beta CDR3 regions were amplified from RNA transcripts. HTBI primers and the Qiagen OneStep RT-PCR kit were used in a first-round RT-PCR, which was followed by a second-round multiplex PCR, size selection and purification. The libraries underwent paired-end sequencing with 100 bp reads on an Illumina HiSeq2000. In the paper's pipeline: SOAPnuke was used for read processing, and reads with adapters, uncalled bases, a mean Phred below 15, or no exact constant-primer or identifier match were discarded. High-quality paired reads were merged with COPE v1.2.5. Unique nucleotide sequences were defined as clonotypes and aligned to IMGT TRB V, D and J references using MiTCR v1.1. The analysis was limited to V-J combinations with a frequency above 0.0001, which together covered around 99% of the repertoires. A TCR clonal expansion and chaos score per V-J combination was defined as the ratio of F50 clonal expansion to chaos observed in the TCRdist matrix. Welch's t-statistics and random forest were used to reduce the features to some 13 V-J combinations, which were then used as input to a naive Bayes classifier. The similarity between thyroid and blood repertoires was quantified using the Morisita-Horn index. TCRdb handled the public reads itself, with Q25 trimming in fastp and clone calling in MiXCR, and kept productive beta chains. All rows with the same CDR3 protein become a single entry with the most common DNA and genes. These V and J calls are TCRdb output, not the study's own analysis. The sample yields fewer than 350,000 distinct CDR3 sequences; 15% to 20% were counted once. Together, the top ten hold over 9% of the sample.

Patients with ophthalmopathy had moderately to severely active disease, with a Clinical Activity Score of 3 or more, a NOSPECS grade of 4 or more, and a disease duration of less than 3 months. Patients with other autoimmune diseases, uncontrolled infections, pregnancy or lactation were excluded. Diagnosis relied on clinical symptoms, serum thyroxine, TRAb, thyroid ultrasound and orbital computed tomography. PBMCs were isolated from about 9 ml of fresh peripheral blood by Ficoll-Paque density gradient centrifugation. Total RNA was extracted using Trizol reagent, and RNA quality was checked on an Agilent 2100 Bioanalyzer.

The chain joins TRBV30 to TRBJ2-7; perhaps TRBD1 is the D gene, with 6 bases matching. The sample consisted of peripheral blood. The receptor was isolated from an adult man with Graves' ophthalmopathy. In nucleotide form, the sequence is TGTGCCTGGAGTGAGGGGGTACAATTCGACGAGCAGTACTTC. It codes for CAWSEGVQFDEQYF.